Listed below are T cell receptor beta chains from one sample, sequenced in a study of prognosis after radiotherapy for stage I lung cancer. A single record per CDR3 protein comes from TCRdb applying MiXCR to the multiplex PCR reads. The repertoire has 30,000 or so distinct CDR3 sequences, under 35% of them found once; the top ten carry 25% to 35%. The sequencing used PBMCs, collected before or after stereotactic body radiation therapy (not recorded which). The source is a donor at least 50 years old with non-small cell lung cancer. The CDR3 runs from the conserved cysteine through the conserved F or W. The D gene is left open where the match is weak. Clone size, where shown, is once, few, many, or a class for clones that have expanded.

V,J,D,size,DNA,CDR3
TRBV6-2/TRBV6-3,TRBJ2-1,NA,medium-sized,TGTGCCAGCAGTTACGGGTACAATGAGCAGTTCTTC,CASSYGYNEQFF
TRBV12-3/TRBV12-4,TRBJ2-6,NA,NA,TGTGCCAGCAGTTTAGGTTCAGCTGGGGCCAACGTCCTGACTTTC,CASSLGSAGANVLTF
TRBV7-9,TRBJ1-2,NA,many,TGTGCCAGCAGCACACGCAGTGGCTACACCTTC,CASSTRSGYTF
TRBV6-2/TRBV6-3,TRBJ2-3,TRBD1,many,TGTGCCAGCAGTTACTCGAACCAGTTCTTCCCGACAGGGGATAGCACAGATACGCAGTATTTT,CASSYSNQFFPTGDSTDTQYF
TRBV12-3/TRBV12-4,TRBJ2-3,TRBD2,few,TGTGCCAGCAGTGAAACCGGGACTAGCGGGACAGATACGCAGTATTTT,CASSETGTSGTDTQYF
TRBV5-5,TRBJ2-5,NA,NA,TGTGCCAGCATAAAGGACCGGTCTGAGGAGACCCAGTACTTC,CASIKDRSEETQYF
TRBV27,TRBJ1-2,TRBD1,NA,TGTGCCAACAGTTTCACCTCAGGGGGCTACGGGTCTAAATATGGCTACACCTTC,CANSFTSGGYGSKYGYTF
TRBV30,TRBJ1-2,NA,few,TGTGCCTGTAACTATGGCTACACCTTC,CACNYGYTF
TRBV6-1,TRBJ1-1,TRBD1,many,TGTGCCAGCAGTGTCGACAGGGTGACTGAAGCTTTCTTT,CASSVDRVTEAFF
TRBV15,TRBJ2-7,NA,large,TGTGCCACCAGCAGTGCAGGGGTCGGAGGGCGCTCCTACGAGCAGTACTTC,CATSSAGVGGRSYEQYF
TRBV29-1,TRBJ2-3,TRBD2,many,TGCAGCGTTGGCGGGAGGGCCACCTCCCCAGATACGCAGTATTTT,CSVGGRATSPDTQYF
TRBV29-1,TRBJ1-1,NA,many,TGCAGCGGCGGGGCGTCCGCAGGCCGCAACGGTATGAACACTGAAGCTTTCTTT,CSGGASAGRNGMNTEAFF
TRBV12-3/TRBV12-4,TRBJ2-7,NA,many,TGTGCCAGCAGTTTAAACAGCGGAGCCTACGAGCAGTACTTC,CASSLNSGAYEQYF
TRBV30,TRBJ2-7,NA,NA,TGTGCCTGGAGTGTCCTAAGGAGGCTGGACGAGCAGTACTTC,CAWSVLRRLDEQYF
TRBV24-1,TRBJ2-2,NA,NA,TGTGCCACCAGTGACCACCCGGTGGGGCAGGGTGTCTCCGGGGAGCTGTTCTTT,CATSDHPVGQGVSGELFF
TRBV29-1,TRBJ2-7,TRBD2,many,TGCAGCGTTGAATTGAGCGGGAGGTTTCACGAGCAGTACTTC,CSVELSGRFHEQYF
TRBV6-2/TRBV6-3,TRBJ1-5,NA,NA,TGTGCCAGCAGGCGTACAGGGAATAGCAATCAGCCCCAGCATTTT,CASRRTGNSNQPQHF
TRBV6-2/TRBV6-3,TRBJ2-3,NA,NA,TGTGCCAGCAGTTCCCAGTCTGTCAAACCAGGGACAGATACGCAGTATTTT,CASSSQSVKPGTDTQYF
TRBV27,TRBJ2-7,NA,many,TGTGCCAGCAGTTTTCGGGGCCCCAAATACGAGCAGTACTTC,CASSFRGPKYEQYF
TRBV7-3,TRBJ2-3,TRBD2,NA,TGTGCCAGCAGCTCTAGAGCGGGGGGAACAGATACGCAGTATTTT,CASSSRAGGTDTQYF
TRBV5-1,TRBJ2-1,TRBD1,NA,TGCGCCAGCAGCTTGTGGGACAGTCCCCACAATGAGCAGTTCTTC,CASSLWDSPHNEQFF
TRBV20-1,TRBJ1-1,NA,once,TGCAGTGCTAGAGATCAACCAAACACTGAAGCTTTCTTT,CSARDQPNTEAFF
TRBV12-3/TRBV12-4,TRBJ1-2,NA,NA,TGTGCCAGCAGTCCTTCAGGGGCCAGACGAGGGGGCTACACCTTC,CASSPSGARRGGYTF
TRBV2,TRBJ1-2,NA,NA,TGTGCCAGCAGGGGCCTATCGGTTGGCTACACCTTC,CASRGLSVGYTF
TRBV6-2/TRBV6-3,TRBJ1-6,NA,NA,TGTGCCAGCATCCTCGGGGGTGGGAATTCACCCCTCCACTTT,CASILGGGNSPLHF
TRBV19,TRBJ1-5,TRBD1,NA,TGTGCCAGTAGCACTCAGGGACAGGGGGAAAATCAGCCCCAGCATTTT,CASSTQGQGENQPQHF
TRBV24-1,TRBJ1-1,TRBD1,NA,TGTTCCACCAGTGACCAGGGACAGGCTACCGCTGAAGCTTTCTTT,CSTSDQGQATAEAFF
TRBV2,TRBJ2-1,NA,many,TGTGCCAGCAGTCCCGGGGCTTATTACAATGAGCAGTTCTTC,CASSPGAYYNEQFF
TRBV27,TRBJ1-2,NA,NA,TGTGCCAGCAGTTATAGCAGGAGCTATGGCTACACCTTC,CASSYSRSYGYTF
TRBV5-1,TRBJ1-4,NA,many,TGCGCCAGCAGCTTGGGAGTGGGAGACTTTGAAAAACTGTTTTTT,CASSLGVGDFEKLFF
TRBV6-2/TRBV6-3,TRBJ1-2,NA,many,TGTGCCAGCAGTTATTCTAACTATGGCTACACCTTC,CASSYSNYGYTF
TRBV30,TRBJ2-3,TRBD1,many,TGTGCCTGGAATGGGGACAGGCGAGATACGCAGTATTTT,CAWNGDRRDTQYF
TRBV6-1,TRBJ2-4,NA,many,TGTGCCAGCAGTGACACCCCCAAAAACATTCAGTACTTC,CASSDTPKNIQYF
TRBV2,TRBJ2-2,TRBD2,many,TGTGCCAGCAGGGGGGGAGCGGGAGCCACCGGGGAGCTGTTTTTT,CASRGGAGATGELFF
TRBV19,TRBJ2-3,TRBD1,many,TGTGCCAGTAGCCAGACAGGGGCAGATACGCAGTATTTT,CASSQTGADTQYF
TRBV7-9,TRBJ2-7,NA,NA,TGTGCCAGCAGCCCCAGGGAACCCTACGAGCAGTACTTC,CASSPREPYEQYF
TRBV2,TRBJ1-4,NA,many,TGTGCCAGCAGTGAAGACTATAGCGGCCGGTTGGGAGAAAAACTGTTTTTT,CASSEDYSGRLGEKLFF
TRBV6-2/TRBV6-3,TRBJ2-7,NA,NA,TGTGCCAGCAGTTACTTTGGGGCAGGGCGCCTCTACGAGCAGTACTTC,CASSYFGAGRLYEQYF
TRBV28,TRBJ2-6,NA,many,TGTGCCAGCAGTTTTGCGGGGAGTGGGGCCAACGTCCTGACTTTC,CASSFAGSGANVLTF
TRBV7-9,TRBJ1-4,NA,NA,TGTGCCTCCCGGGGCGCAGGTGAAAAACTGTTTTTT,CASRGAGEKLFF
TRBV24-1,TRBJ2-3,NA,NA,TGTGCCACCACCGGGGACGGCACAGATACGCAGTATTTT,CATTGDGTDTQYF
TRBV20-1,TRBJ2-5,NA,many,TGCAGTGCTAGAAACCAAGAGACCCAGTACTTC,CSARNQETQYF
TRBV7-9,TRBJ2-2,NA,many,TGTGCCAGCAGCTGGGGGGGGCTAGCGGAGACCGGGGAGCTGTTTTTT,CASSWGGLAETGELFF
TRBV11-1,TRBJ2-7,NA,many,TGTGCCAGCAGCCCGGGTCAGGAGCAGTACTTC,CASSPGQEQYF
TRBV6-1,TRBJ2-2,NA,NA,TGTGCCAGCAGCCGGTCGTGTGGGAAGGACACCGGGGAGCTGTTTTTT,CASSRSCGKDTGELFF
TRBV11-2,TRBJ1-2,NA,many,TGTGCCAGCAGCTTAGCGGGGGGGGACTATGGCTACACCTTC,CASSLAGGDYGYTF
TRBV6-2/TRBV6-3,TRBJ1-1,NA,many,TGTGCCAGCAGCCTCGGTGCTGGAGTGAACACTGAAGCTTTCTTT,CASSLGAGVNTEAFF
TRBV27,TRBJ2-3,NA,many,TGTGCCAGCAGTTTTTCCCGAGATACGCAGTATTTT,CASSFSRDTQYF
TRBV6-2/TRBV6-3,TRBJ2-1,TRBD2,many,TGTGCCAGCACCCGGGAGGGGTCCTACAATGAGCAGTTCTTC,CASTREGSYNEQFF
TRBV6-1,TRBJ1-2,NA,NA,TGTGCCAGCAGTGCCGGTAGCGCGGCCTATGGCTACACCTTC,CASSAGSAAYGYTF
TRBV28,TRBJ2-5,NA,many,TGTGCCAGCAGGCAAGAGACCCAGTACTTC,CASRQETQYF
TRBV27,TRBJ2-3,NA,many,TGTGCCAGCAGTCCATTCGGAGTCACAGATACGCAGTATTTT,CASSPFGVTDTQYF
TRBV2,TRBJ1-1,NA,NA,TGTGCCAGCAGTGAAGGTAACACTGAAGCTTTCTTT,CASSEGNTEAFF